This TCR beta chain was identified during a study of cytomegalovirus exposure and HLA in healthy donors. PCR involved 60 Vbeta and 13 Jbeta primers. Assay: immunoSEQ multiplex PCR; the TCRdb copy retains only in-frame clones and omits some. The table includes about 120,000 clones, 75% to 90% detected once. V lost 1 base to trimming and J lost 2 bases; unmatched junction nucleotides: 5. The CDR3 length is 15 residues. Germline V gives CDR1 MGHRA, CDR2 YSYEKL. This clone was counted a few times. The genes are TRBV4-1 and TRBJ2-7; 7 positions match TRBD2. The origin of this receptor is a female donor in good health and CMV-seropositive. The sequencing sample was made of PBMCs. The CDR3 protein is CASSQGRGDPYEQYF. Written as DNA, the CDR3 is TGCGCCAGCAGCCAAGGCCGGGGGGACCCCTACGAGCAGTACTTC.